One sample yielded the 9 T cell receptor beta chains listed below, sequenced in a study of post-analysis software for immune sequencing data (dated by TCRdb to the mid-2010s). The full study reports these points: Roughly 5 TRBV segments, including TRBV5-6, TRBV5-1 and TRBV20-1, were significantly more frequent in patients than controls.

To prepare the library, PCR was applied. Reads for this sample came from an Illumina HiSeq 2500. To reduce PCR and sequencing biases, unique molecular identifiers were incorporated into the TCR beta cDNA libraries. TCRdb ran its own pipeline on the public reads, namely fastp trimming at Q25 and MiXCR clone calling, and kept in-frame beta chains. Duplicate CDR3 protein sequences are folded into a single record with the most common DNA and genes. The sample data list hundreds of thousands of distinct CDR3 sequences, and approximately 53% of these were observed just once. The ten largest clones capture under 6% of the sample. These receptors have no identified antigens. Sequencing was carried out using blood. The receptors derive from a girl aged 5-17 years with multiple sclerosis.

The chain is built from TRBV4-1 and TRBJ2-7, with D perhaps TRBD1 (6 bases). V lost 0 bases, J lost 1 base, and 13 bases lay in between. Germline V gene sequence: CDR1 MGHRA, CDR2 YSYEKL. This CDR3 is built from 16 residues. The CDR3 spells CASSQETGQLSYEQYF. CDR3 nucleotide sequence: TGCGCCAGCAGCCAAGAGACAGGACAGCTTTCCTACGAGCAGTACTTC.

This clonotype was counted a single time. The chain recombines TRBV29-1 with TRBJ2-3; D remains ambiguous. V was trimmed by 3 bases and J by 6 bases, leaving 10 bases between them. This CDR3 is 12 amino acids long. The germline V gene has CDR1 SQVTM and CDR2 ANQGSEA. Here the CDR3 DNA reads TGCAGCGTTGACCGAAGGATTGATACGCAGTATTTT. Residues: CSVDRRIDTQYF.

This clonotype has more than one count but fewer than ten. The V gene is TRBV12-3 or TRBV12-4, the J gene TRBJ2-5, with D unresolved. CDR3 length: 14 amino acids. Trimming stripped 1 base from V and 2 bases from J, with 8 bases between. CDR3 sequence: CASSLGRKQETQYF. In DNA, the CDR3 is TGTGCCAGCAGTTTAGGACGGAAGCAAGAGACCCAGTACTTC.

The chain couples TRBV12-3 or TRBV12-4 to TRBJ2-7; the match to TRBD2 covers 12 bases. V lost 6 bases, J lost 1 base, and 10 bases stayed unmatched. This CDR3 comprises 17 residues. This CDR3 is CASRPTYTSGRSYEQYF. Written as DNA, the CDR3 is TGTGCCAGCAGACCGACTTATACTAGCGGGAGGTCCTACGAGCAGTACTTC.

The V gene is TRBV25-1, the J gene TRBJ2-1; 9 positions match TRBD2. CDR1 and CDR2 from the germline V gene are MGHDK and SYGVNS. The CDR3 totals 16 residues. Trimming at V came to 5 bases and at J to 7 bases, leaving 12 bases not matched to a gene. Written as DNA, the CDR3 is TGTGCCAGCAGTTTTTTTTCAGCGGGAGGTCGGAATGAGCAGTTCTTC. This gives the protein CASSFFSAGGRNEQFF.

The chain recombines TRBV20-1 with TRBJ2-1; 8 nucleotides match TRBD2. TRBJ2-7 explains the end of the DNA better; the J call may be wrong. Germline CDR1 reads DFQATT; CDR2 reads SNEGSKA (reference sequence). CDR3 length: 15 amino acids. The CDR3: CSARGGPGGVYEQYF. CDR3 bases: TGCAGTGCTAGAGGAGGGCCCGGGGGGGTGTACGAGCAGTACTTC.

The chain combines TRBV6-6 with TRBJ1-5, with D possibly matching TRBD1 (5 bases). Deletions cut 7 bases from V and 11 bases from J, with 15 bases between. The CDR3 spans 12 residues. The germline V gene encodes CDR1 MNHNY and CDR2 SVGAGI (reference sequence). CDR3 protein: CASNQGLSAQHF. The CDR3 bases are TGTGCCAGCAACCAGGGTCTATCAGCCCAGCATTTT.

The J gene is TRBJ2-1, the V gene TRBV12-3 or TRBV12-4, with 10 bases that match TRBD2. V lost 2 bases and J lost 4; bases outside the gene matches: 5. The CDR3 sequence is 16 residues long. The CDR3 loop is CASSLFGLADYNEQFF. The DNA of the CDR3 is TGTGCCAGCAGTTTATTCGGACTAGCGGATTACAATGAGCAGTTCTTC.

A few counts support this clonotype. The V and J genes are TRBV27 and TRBJ1-5; perhaps TRBD1 as D (5 bases). The CDR3 is 13 amino acids. V was trimmed by 2 bases and J by 7 bases, leaving 9 bases between them. Germline CDR1 and CDR2: MNHEY and SMNVEV (reference sequence). The CDR3 nucleotides are TGTGCCAGCAGTTTAACTCGGGGCCAGCCCCAGCATTTT. Protein: CASSLTRGQPQHF.